The 9 T cell receptor beta chains reported below all come from one sample, sequenced in a study of CD8 T cells in ankylosing spondylitis. TCRdb reprocessed the 5' RACE reads via MiXCR and lists one record per CDR3 protein. The table shows about 240,000 distinct CDR3 sequences, with 8% to 9.5% occurring only once. Sequencing was done on a sample of blood, either unsorted or a sorted T cell fraction (not recorded which). The receptors were gathered from a male donor with ankylosing spondylitis or in good health (not recorded which).

This clonotype was seen at least ten times. The J gene is TRBJ1-3, the V gene TRBV4-2, with a weak D call TRBD1 (5 bases). V lost 4 bases and J 1 base, leaving 14 bases between the germline ends. The CDR3 sequence is 16 residues long. Germline CDR1 LGHNA, CDR2 YNFKEQ. The CDR3: CASSPTPQGSGNTIYF. In DNA, the CDR3 is TGTGCCAGCAGCCCGACACCCCAGGGATCTGGAAACACCATATATTTT.

This clonotype has ten or more counts. J is TRBJ2-1 and V is TRBV7-2; TRBD1 aligns across 7 bases. With 3 bases clipped from V and 7 bases from J, the junction kept 12 bases outside the gene matches. Germline CDR1 reads SGHTA; CDR2 reads FQGNSA. The CDR3 is 16 residues long. The CDR3 sequence: CASSFYGQAPGNEQFF. The DNA of the CDR3 is TGTGCCAGCAGCTTCTACGGACAGGCACCCGGGAATGAGCAGTTCTTC.

As to this clonotype: A much larger clone sits a single nucleotide away, making a read error possible. The chain has TRBV20-1 and TRBJ1-2; D is ambiguous. Germline CDR1 and CDR2: DFQATT and SNEGSKA (reference sequence). The CDR3 extends over 13 amino acids. The chain's CDR3 is CRAILSLARGYTF. In DNA, the CDR3 is TGCAGAGCTATCCTTAGTCTGGCGCGAGGCTACACCTTC.

This clonotype was observed at least ten times. This chain joins TRBV20-1 and TRBJ1-2; D perhaps matches TRBD1 (5 bases). CDR1 is DFQATT, CDR2 SNEGSKA, per germline (reference sequence). Trimming cost V 6 bases and J 7 bases, with 27 bases left between them. This CDR3 region has 16 residues. The CDR3 DNA reads as TGCAGTGCCCATTCGGCAGCAACGGGGGGAAAAGGTGGCTACACCTTC. It specifies CSAHSAATGGKGGYTF.

This clonotype has more than one count but fewer than ten. This chain uses TRBV20-1 with TRBJ1-6, with no clear D. The V gene's germline CDR1 is DFQATT and CDR2 SNEGSKA (reference sequence). The CDR3 totals 14 residues. V was shortened by 0 bases and J by 6 bases, with 9 bases between the two germline ends. The CDR3 nucleotides read TGCAGTGCTAGAGATCACAGCTCTAATTCACCCCTCCACTTT. Amino acids: CSARDHSSNSPLHF.

The CDR3 here is CASSRRPIETQYF. CDR3 DNA: TGTGCCAGCAGCCGCCGACCGATCGAGACCCAGTACTTC. The rearrangement links TRBV4-2 to TRBJ2-5; no clear D gene. Between the trimmed V and J ends, which lost 4 bases and 5 bases, there was a span of 11 bases. The CDR3 spans 13 residues. Germline V gene lookup returns CDR1 LGHNA and CDR2 YNFKEQ.

This chain uses TRBV7-9 with TRBJ1-2; no definite D call. The CDR3 extends over 13 amino acids. Germline V gene sequence: CDR1 SEHNR, CDR2 FQNEAQ (reference sequence). V was trimmed by 4 bases and J by 7 bases, leaving 13 bases between them. CDR3 DNA: TGTGCCAGCAGCTCCAACACGTTTGGTGGCTACACCTTC. Its translation: CASSSNTFGGYTF.

This clonotype appeared many times. The chain joins TRBV29-1 to TRBJ2-7; D is ambiguous. Germline V CDR1 and CDR2: SQVTM, ANQGSEA. This CDR3 is 12 amino acids long. Between the trimmed V and J ends, which lost 0 bases and 8 bases, there was a span of 11 bases. The CDR3 sequence is CSVEDSGFQQYF. The CDR3 DNA sequence: TGCAGCGTTGAAGATTCCGGGTTCCAGCAGTACTTC.

This clonotype has only a few counts. This chain links TRBV10-3 with TRBJ2-3; 9 bases map to TRBD2. The CDR3 extends over 16 amino acids. From germline, CDR1 is ENHRY and CDR2 SYGVKD. The V segment lost 6 bases and the J segment 4 bases; nucleotides outside the gene matches: 11. The chain's CDR3 is CAISVQPAGGADTQYF. The DNA of the CDR3 is TGTGCCATCAGCGTACAGCCCGCGGGAGGGGCAGATACGCAGTATTTT.